The 9 T cell receptor beta chains below come from one sample, sequenced in a study of cytomegalovirus exposure and HLA in healthy donors. The PCR made use of 60 Vbeta and 13 Jbeta primers. Only in-frame clones appear in the TCRdb table, and some are missing; sequencing was by immunoSEQ multiplex PCR. This table holds around 110,000 clones, about 76% found once. Material: PBMCs. All receptors come from a woman in her 30s in good health and CMV-seronegative.

This clone occurred once. The rearrangement links TRBV11-2 to TRBJ2-1, with 8 bases aligning to TRBD2. With V trimmed by 1 base and J by 8 bases, 7 bases remained unmatched. Germline V CDR1 and CDR2: SGHAT, FQNNGV. This CDR3 spans 15 amino acids. The CDR3 DNA follows: TGTGCCAGCAGCTTAGTCGGAGCGGGAGTCGATGAGCAGTTCTTC. Amino acids: CASSLVGAGVDEQFF.

The rearrangement uses TRBV5-1 and TRBJ2-1; the match to TRBD2 covers 12 bases. This CDR3 region has 15 residues. The germline gives CDR1 SGHRS, CDR2 YFSETQ. Trimming at V came to 3 bases and at J to 3 bases, leaving 1 base not matched to a gene. This CDR3 is CASSWTSGVYNEQFF. DNA of the CDR3: TGCGCCAGCAGCTGGACTAGCGGGGTCTACAATGAGCAGTTCTTC.

The chain joins TRBV28 to TRBJ1-5; the D is unclear. The length of the CDR3 is 12 residues. CDR1 and CDR2 from the germline V gene are MDHEN and SYDVKM. Deletions cut 5 bases from V and 9 bases from J, with 11 bases between. CDR3 protein: CASSGVEGPQHF. CDR3 DNA sequence: TGTGCCAGCAGTGGGGTGGAGGGGCCCCAGCATTTT.

CDR3 region: CASSPRDSSSYEQYF. The CDR3 coding sequence is TGTGCCAGTAGTCCCCGGGACTCCAGCTCCTACGAGCAGTACTTC. The J gene is TRBJ2-7, the V gene TRBV19; weak D call: TRBD2 (6 bases). This CDR3 has 15 residues. V was shortened by 5 bases and J by 0 bases, with 14 bases between the two germline ends. Germline loops: CDR1 LNHDA, CDR2 SQIVND (reference sequence). The variable domain in full, with the rest retrieved from reference TRBV19 and TRBJ2-7, is DGGITQSPKYLFRKEGQNVTLSCEQNLNHDAMYWYRQDPGQGLRLIYYSQIVNDFQKGDIAEGYSVSREKKESFPLTVTSAQKNPTAFYLCASSPRDSSSYEQYFGPGTRLTVT.

The chain is built from TRBV5-1 and TRBJ1-1, with D unclear. This CDR3 is built from 15 residues. Germline V gene lookup returns CDR1 SGHRS and CDR2 YFSETQ. The ends were cut back, 0 bases at V and 4 bases at J, with 13 bases in the middle. The CDR3 DNA reads as TGCGCCAGCAGCTTGGGACTCAGTTCCTCCACTGAAGCTTTCTTT. Translation gives CASSLGLSSSTEAFF.

Only one count was recorded for this clone. This chain uses TRBV7-9 with TRBJ2-3; 10 positions match TRBD2. This CDR3 is built from 15 residues. V lost 10 bases to trimming and J lost 0 bases; unmatched junction nucleotides: 7. From germline, CDR1 is SEHNR and CDR2 FQNEAQ (reference sequence). The CDR3 nucleotides read TGTGCCAACAGAAGCGGGAGGGCTAGCACAGATACGCAGTATTTT. Translated, it gives CANRSGRASTDTQYF.

The genes are TRBV7-2 and TRBJ2-5; 15 bases fit TRBD2. With 1 base clipped from V and 3 bases from J, the junction kept 3 bases outside the gene matches. The CDR3 is 17 amino acids. Germline V gene lookup returns CDR1 SGHTA and CDR2 FQGNSA. The CDR3 reads CASSLGTSGRAEETQYF. CDR3 DNA: TGTGCCAGCAGCTTAGGGACTAGCGGGAGGGCCGAAGAGACCCAGTACTTC.

J is TRBJ2-7 and V is TRBV30, with 10 bases that match TRBD2. Per germline, CDR1 GTSNPN and CDR2 SVGIG (reference sequence). The CDR3 extends over 15 amino acids. The junction had 4 bases not matched to a gene; V was cut back by 2 bases and J by 0 bases. CDR3 protein: CAWSYGLAASYEQYF. For the CDR3, the DNA is TGTGCCTGGAGTTACGGACTAGCGGCCTCCTACGAGCAGTACTTC.

CDR3 coding DNA: TGTGCCAGCAGCTTAGATGGCGGGAGCTCCTACGAGCAGTACTTC. This encodes CASSLDGGSSYEQYF. The rearrangement uses TRBV11-2 and TRBJ2-7; TRBD2 matches 7 bases. The CDR3 length is 15 residues. Germline CDR1 SGHAT, CDR2 FQNNGV. V was clipped by 0 bases and J by 0 bases; unmatched bases: 2.